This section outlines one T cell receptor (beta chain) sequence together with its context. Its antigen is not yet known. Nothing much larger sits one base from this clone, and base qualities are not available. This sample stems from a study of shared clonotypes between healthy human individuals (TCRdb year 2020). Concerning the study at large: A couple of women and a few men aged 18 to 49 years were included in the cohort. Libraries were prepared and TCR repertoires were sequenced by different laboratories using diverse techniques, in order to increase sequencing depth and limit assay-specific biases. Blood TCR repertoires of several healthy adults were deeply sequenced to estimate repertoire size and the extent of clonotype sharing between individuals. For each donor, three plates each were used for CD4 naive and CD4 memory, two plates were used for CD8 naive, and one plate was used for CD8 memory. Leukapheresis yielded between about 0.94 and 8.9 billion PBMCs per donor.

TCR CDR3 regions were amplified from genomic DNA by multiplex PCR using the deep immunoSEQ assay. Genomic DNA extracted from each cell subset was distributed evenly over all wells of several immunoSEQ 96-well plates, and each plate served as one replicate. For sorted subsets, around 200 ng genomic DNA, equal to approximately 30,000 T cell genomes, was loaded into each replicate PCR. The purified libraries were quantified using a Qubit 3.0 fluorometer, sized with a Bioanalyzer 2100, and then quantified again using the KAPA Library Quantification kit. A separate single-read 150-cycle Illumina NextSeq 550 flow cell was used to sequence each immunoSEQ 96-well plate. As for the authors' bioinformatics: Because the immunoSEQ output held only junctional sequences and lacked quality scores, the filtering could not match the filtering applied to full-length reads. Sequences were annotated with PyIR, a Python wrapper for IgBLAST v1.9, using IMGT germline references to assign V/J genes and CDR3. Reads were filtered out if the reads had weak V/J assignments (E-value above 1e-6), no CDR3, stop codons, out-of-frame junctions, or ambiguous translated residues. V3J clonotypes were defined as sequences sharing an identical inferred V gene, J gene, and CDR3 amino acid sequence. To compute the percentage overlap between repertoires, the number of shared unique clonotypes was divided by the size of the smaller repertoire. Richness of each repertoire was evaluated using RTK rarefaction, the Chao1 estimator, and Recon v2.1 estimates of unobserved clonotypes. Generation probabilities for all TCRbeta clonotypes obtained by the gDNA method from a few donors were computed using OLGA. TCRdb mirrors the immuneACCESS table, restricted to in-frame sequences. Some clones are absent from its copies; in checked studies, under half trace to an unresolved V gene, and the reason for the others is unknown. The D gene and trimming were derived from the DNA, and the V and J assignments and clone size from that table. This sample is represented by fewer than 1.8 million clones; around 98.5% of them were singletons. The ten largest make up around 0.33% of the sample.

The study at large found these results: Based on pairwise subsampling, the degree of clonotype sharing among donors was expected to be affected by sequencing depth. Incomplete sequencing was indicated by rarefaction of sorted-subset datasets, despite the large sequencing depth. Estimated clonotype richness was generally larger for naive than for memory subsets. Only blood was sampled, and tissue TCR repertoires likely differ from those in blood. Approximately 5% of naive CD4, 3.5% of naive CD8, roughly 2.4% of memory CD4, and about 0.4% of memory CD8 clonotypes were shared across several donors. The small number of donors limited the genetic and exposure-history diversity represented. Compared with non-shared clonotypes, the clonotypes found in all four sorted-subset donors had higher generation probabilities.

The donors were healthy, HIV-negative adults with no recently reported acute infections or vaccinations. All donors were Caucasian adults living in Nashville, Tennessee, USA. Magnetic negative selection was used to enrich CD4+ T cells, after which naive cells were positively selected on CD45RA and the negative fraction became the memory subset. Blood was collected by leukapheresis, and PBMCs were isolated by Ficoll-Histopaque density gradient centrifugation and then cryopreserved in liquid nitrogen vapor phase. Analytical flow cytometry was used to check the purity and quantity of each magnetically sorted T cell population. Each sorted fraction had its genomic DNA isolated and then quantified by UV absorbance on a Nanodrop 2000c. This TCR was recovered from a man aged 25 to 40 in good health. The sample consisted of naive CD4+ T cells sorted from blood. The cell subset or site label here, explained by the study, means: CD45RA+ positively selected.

The nucleotide sequence is given as TGTGCCAGCAAGAACGGCGTCGGGGAGACCCAGTACTTC. Translated, this gives CASKNGVGETQYF. The chain links TRBV6-5 with TRBJ2-5, with the D gene call left open. Cut back by 7 bases and 5 bases, the V and J ends lie 14 bases apart. Sequences MNHEY (CDR1) and SVGAGI (CDR2) are obtained from the germline V gene. The CDR3 holds 13 amino acids from the cysteine to the phenylalanine. Only the CDR3 DNA is retained, 39 bases long and in frame from the first base.